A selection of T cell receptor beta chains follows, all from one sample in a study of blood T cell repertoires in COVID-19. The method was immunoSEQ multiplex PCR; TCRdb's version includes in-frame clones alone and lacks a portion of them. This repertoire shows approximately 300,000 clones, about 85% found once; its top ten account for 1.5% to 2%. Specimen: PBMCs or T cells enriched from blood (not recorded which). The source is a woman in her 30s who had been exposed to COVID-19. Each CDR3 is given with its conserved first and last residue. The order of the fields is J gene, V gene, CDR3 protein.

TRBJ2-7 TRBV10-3 CAIRLREEQYF
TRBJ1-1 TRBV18 CASSLTRGVDTEAFF
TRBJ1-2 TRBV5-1 CASSQLDRGHGYTF
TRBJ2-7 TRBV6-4 CASSKGLAGTYEQYF
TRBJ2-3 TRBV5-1 CASRDRDTDTQYF
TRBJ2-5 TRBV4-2 CASSRLAGDQETQYF
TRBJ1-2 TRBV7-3 CASSLNLGAGVHDGYTF
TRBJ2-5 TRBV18 CASSPDSLETQYF
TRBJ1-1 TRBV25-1 CASSELRQMNTEAFF
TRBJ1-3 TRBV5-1 CASSLWGRGNGGNTIYF
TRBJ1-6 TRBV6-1 CASSDRQYNSPLHF
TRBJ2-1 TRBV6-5 CASSPSEGRSEQFF
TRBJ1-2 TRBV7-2 CASSLGGDDYGYTF
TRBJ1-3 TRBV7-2 CASIITTGANGNTIYF
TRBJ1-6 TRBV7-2 CASTTGTGGYNSPLHF
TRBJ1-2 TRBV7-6 CASSSRQGALYGYTF
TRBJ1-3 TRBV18 CASSPRRETGNTIYF
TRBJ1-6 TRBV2 CASRGTGGGSPLHF
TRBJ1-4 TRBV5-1 CASSFTGKESEKLFF
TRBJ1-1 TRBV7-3 CASSRTDRANTEAFF
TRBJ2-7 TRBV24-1 CATSGQGAYEQYF
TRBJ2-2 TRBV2 CASSGGLAGSTGELFF
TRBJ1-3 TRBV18 CASSPRGSGSGNTIYF
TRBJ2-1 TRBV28 CASSLSFAEQFF
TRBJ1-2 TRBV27 CATRPRTGAGYTF
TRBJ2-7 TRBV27 CAGTGTSGGLSSYEQYF